One T cell receptor beta chain is described in this entry. These data originate in a study of shared T cell receptors in the human thymus. The repertoire was sequenced with immunoSEQ multiplex PCR; TCRdb's copy has only in-frame clones and lacks some. Among 650,000 to 950,000 clones listed, 70% to 90% were seen once. Per the germline V gene, CDR1 is LGHNA and CDR2 is YSLEER. This CDR3 comprises 16 residues. Trimming left V 0 bases short and J 4 bases short, with 10 bases between. A further study also used this sample, focusing on human thymus T cells. That source notes: Donors were healthy Finnish babies undergoing corrective operations for congenital heart defects. Thymic and blood repertoires seemed to favor certain V and J genes. Thymic repertoires from unrelated individuals overlapped highly, related research reported.

V is TRBV4-3 and J is TRBJ1-6; D ambiguous. Sequences were obtained from thymocytes. The sequence came from a girl under three years old with a congenital heart defect. The CDR3 coding sequence is TGCGCCAGCAGCCAAGAGCGAGCAAATTATAATTCACCCCTCCACTTT. It specifies CASSQERANYNSPLHF.